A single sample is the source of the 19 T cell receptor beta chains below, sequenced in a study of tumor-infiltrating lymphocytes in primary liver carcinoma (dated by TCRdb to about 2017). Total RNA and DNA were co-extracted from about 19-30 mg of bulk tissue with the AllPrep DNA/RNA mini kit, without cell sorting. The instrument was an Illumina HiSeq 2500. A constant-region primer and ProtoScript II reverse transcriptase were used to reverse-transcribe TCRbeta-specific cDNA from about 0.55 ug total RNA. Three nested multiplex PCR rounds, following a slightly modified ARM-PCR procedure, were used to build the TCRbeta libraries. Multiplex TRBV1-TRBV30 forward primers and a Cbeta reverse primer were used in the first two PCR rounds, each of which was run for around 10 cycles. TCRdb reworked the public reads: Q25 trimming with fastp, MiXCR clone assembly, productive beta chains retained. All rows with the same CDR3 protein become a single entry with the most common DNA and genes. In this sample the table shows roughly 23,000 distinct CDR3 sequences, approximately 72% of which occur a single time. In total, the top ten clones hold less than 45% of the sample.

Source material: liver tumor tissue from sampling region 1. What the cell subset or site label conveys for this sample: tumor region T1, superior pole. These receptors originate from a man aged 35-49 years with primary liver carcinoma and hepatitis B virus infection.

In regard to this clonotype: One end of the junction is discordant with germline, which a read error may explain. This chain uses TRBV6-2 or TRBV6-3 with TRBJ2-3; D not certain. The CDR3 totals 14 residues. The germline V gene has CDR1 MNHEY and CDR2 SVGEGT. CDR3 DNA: TGTGCCAGCAGTCCCGACTCACACACAGATACGCGGTATTTT. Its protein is CASSPDSHTDTRYF.

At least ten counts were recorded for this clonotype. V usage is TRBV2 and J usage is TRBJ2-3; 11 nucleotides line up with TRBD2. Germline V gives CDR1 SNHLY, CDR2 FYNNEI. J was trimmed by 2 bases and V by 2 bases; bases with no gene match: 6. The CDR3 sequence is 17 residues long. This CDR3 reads CASSETLAGGDTDTQYF. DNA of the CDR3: TGTGCCAGCAGTGAAACCTTAGCGGGAGGGGACACAGATACGCAGTATTTT.

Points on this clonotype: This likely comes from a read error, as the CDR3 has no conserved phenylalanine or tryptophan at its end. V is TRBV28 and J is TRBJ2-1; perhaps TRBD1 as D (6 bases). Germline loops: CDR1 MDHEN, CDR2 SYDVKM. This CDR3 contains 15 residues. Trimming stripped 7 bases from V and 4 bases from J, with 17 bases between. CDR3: CASKTGLGQYNEQFS. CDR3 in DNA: TGTGCCAGCAAGACAGGATTGGGTCAATACAATGAGCAGTTCTCC.

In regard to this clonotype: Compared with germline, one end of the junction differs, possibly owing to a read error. CDR3 amino acids: CASSSRGSFGPYELYF. CDR3 coding DNA: TGTGCCAGCAGCTCAAGAGGCTCTTTCGGCCCCTACGAGCTGTACTTC. The chain is built from TRBV11-1 and TRBJ2-7; D is undetermined. The CDR3 has 16 amino acids. Germline CDR1 SGHAT, CDR2 FQDESV (reference sequence).

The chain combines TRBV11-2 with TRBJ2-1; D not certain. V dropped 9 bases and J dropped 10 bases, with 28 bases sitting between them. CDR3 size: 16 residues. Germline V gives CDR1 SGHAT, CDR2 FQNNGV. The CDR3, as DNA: TGTGCCAGAAGCCCTTTCTCCAGCAGGAAGGATGGGGAGCAGTTCTTC. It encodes CARSPFSSRKDGEQFF.

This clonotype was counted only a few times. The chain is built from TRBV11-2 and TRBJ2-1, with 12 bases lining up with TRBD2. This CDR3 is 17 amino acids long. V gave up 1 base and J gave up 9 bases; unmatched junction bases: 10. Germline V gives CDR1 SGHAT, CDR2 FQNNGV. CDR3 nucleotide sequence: TGTGCCAGCAGCTTAGGCGAAGGGCTAGCGGGAGGGACTGAGCAGTTCTTC. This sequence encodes CASSLGEGLAGGTEQFF.

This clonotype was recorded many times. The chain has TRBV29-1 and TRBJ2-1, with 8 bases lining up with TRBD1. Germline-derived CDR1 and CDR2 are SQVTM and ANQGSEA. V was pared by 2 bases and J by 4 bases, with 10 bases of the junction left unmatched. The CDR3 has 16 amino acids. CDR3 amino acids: CSVEWDRIRSYNEQFF. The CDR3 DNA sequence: TGCAGCGTTGAATGGGACAGGATTAGATCTTACAATGAGCAGTTCTTC.

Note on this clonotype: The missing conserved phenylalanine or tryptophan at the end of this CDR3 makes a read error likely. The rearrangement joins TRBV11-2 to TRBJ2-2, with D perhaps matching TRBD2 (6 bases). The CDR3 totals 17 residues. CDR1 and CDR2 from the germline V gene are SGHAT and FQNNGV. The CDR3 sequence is CTSSLALGGANTWELFL. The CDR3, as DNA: TGTACCAGCAGCTTAGCATTAGGAGGGGCAAACACCTGGGAGCTGTTTTTA.

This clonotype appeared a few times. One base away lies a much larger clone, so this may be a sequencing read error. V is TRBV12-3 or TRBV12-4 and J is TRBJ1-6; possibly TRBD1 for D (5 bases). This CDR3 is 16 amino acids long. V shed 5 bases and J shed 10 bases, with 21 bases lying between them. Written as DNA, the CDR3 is TGTGCCAGCAGTCCATGCTCGGGCAGGGTGGGATCACCCCTCCACTTT. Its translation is CASSPCSGRVGSPLHF.

The CDR3 loop is CAVTKRSGLSGGFSYEQYF. In DNA, the CDR3 is TGTGCCGTCACCAAACGGTCGGGACTATCGGGAGGGTTCTCCTACGAGCAGTACTTC. The chain links TRBV10-3 to TRBJ2-7; 8 bases are shared with TRBD2. V gave up 11 bases and J gave up 0 bases; unmatched junction bases: 24. There are 19 residues in the CDR3. The germline V gene encodes CDR1 ENHRY and CDR2 SYGVKD.

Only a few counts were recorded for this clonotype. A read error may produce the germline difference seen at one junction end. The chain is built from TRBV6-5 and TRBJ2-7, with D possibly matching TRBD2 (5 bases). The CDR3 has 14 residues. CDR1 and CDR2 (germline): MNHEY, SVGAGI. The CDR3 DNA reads TGTGCCAGCAGTTACTCTAGCGTGAATAGCGAGCTGTACTTC. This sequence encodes CASSYSSVNSELYF.

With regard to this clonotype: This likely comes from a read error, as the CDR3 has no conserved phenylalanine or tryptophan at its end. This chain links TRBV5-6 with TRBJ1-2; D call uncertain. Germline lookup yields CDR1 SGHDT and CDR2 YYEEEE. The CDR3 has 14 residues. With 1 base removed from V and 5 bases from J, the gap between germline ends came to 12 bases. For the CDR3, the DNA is TGTGCCAGCAGCTTGTTGACGGTAGTTTATGGCTACACCCTC. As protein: CASSLLTVVYGYTL.

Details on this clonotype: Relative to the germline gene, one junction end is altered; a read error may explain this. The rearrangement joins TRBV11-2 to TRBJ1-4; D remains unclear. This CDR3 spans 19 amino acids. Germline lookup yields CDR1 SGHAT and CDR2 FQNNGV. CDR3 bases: TGTGTCAGCAGCCCGAAGCGTCAAAGGAGGTCCGCAACTAATGAAAGACTGTTTTTT. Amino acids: CVSSPKRQRRSATNERLFF.

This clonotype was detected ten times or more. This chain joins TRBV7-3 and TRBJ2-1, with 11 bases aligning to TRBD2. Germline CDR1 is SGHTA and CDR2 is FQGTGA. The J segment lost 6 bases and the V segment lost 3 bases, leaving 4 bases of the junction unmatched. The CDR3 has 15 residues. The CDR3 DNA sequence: TGTGCCAGCAGCTTGACTAGCGGGAAACCCAATGAGCAGTTCTTC. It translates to CASSLTSGKPNEQFF.

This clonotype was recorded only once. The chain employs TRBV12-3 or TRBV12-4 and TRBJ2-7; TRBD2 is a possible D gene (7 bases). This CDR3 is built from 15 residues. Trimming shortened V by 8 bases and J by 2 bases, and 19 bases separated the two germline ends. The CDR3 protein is CASDIGTGGPYEQYF. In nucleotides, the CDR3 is TGTGCCAGCGATATCGGGACGGGGGGCCCCTACGAGCAGTACTTC.

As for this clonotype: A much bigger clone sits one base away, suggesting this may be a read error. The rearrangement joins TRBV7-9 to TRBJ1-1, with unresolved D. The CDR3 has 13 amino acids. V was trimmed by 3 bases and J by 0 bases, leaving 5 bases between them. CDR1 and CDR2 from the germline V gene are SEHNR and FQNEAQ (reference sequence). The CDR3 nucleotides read TGTGCCAGCAGCTTTCTGGTGAACACTGAAGCTTTCTTT. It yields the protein CASSFLVNTEAFF.

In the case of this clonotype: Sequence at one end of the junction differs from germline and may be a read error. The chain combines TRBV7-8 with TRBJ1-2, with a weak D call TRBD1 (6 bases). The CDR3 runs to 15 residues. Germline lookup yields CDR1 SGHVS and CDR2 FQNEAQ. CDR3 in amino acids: CASSLARAGDGGYTF. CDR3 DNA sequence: TGTGCCAGTAGCTTAGCGCGAGCAGGGGACGGAGGCTACACCTTC.

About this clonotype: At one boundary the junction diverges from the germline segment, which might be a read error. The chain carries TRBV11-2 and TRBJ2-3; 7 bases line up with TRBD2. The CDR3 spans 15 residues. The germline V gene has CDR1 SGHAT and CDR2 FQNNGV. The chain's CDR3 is CVSSASGRAIDTQYF. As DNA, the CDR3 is TGTGTCAGCAGCGCTAGTGGGAGGGCCATAGATACGCAGTATTTT.

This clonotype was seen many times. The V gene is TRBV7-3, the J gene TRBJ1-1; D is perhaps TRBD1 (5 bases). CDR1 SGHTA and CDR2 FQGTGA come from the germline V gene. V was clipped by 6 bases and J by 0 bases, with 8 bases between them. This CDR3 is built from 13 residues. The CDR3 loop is CASRLTVNTEAFF. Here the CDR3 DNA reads TGTGCCAGCAGATTGACAGTGAACACTGAAGCTTTCTTT.